The 21 T cell receptor beta chains below come from one sample, sequenced in a study of T cells in Graves' hyperthyroidism and ophthalmopathy. Amplified regions were TCR beta CDR3 sequences from RNA transcripts. The HTBI primer set drove a first-round RT-PCR of the TCR CDR3. TCRdb passed the multiplex PCR reads through MiXCR, listing each CDR3 protein once. Of about 640,000 distinct CDR3 sequences listed, 20% to 25% were seen once; the top ten hold under 35%. The sequenced sample consisted of blood. Source of these receptors: a man younger than 45 with Graves' ophthalmopathy.

In regard to this clonotype: This may be a read error, as it is one base from a much larger clone. CDR3 nucleotides: TGTGCCAGCAGTTTATTTGGACGGGAGGAGGCCGCTTTCTTT. Residues: CASSLFGREEAAFF. The chain couples TRBV28 to TRBJ1-1; D not resolved. The germline V gene encodes CDR1 MDHEN and CDR2 SYDVKM. The CDR3 loop spans 14 amino acids. V lost 1 base and J 11 bases, leaving 17 bases between the germline ends.

This clonotype was counted a few times. The CDR3 here is CASSLGQPGNTIYF. CDR3 coding DNA: TGTGCCAGCAGTTTAGGACAGCCAGGAAACACCATATATTTT. This chain joins TRBV12-3 or TRBV12-4 and TRBJ1-3; the D gene is possibly TRBD1 (5 bases). This CDR3 region has 14 residues. Trimming cost V 1 base and J 4 bases, with 8 bases left between them.

This clonotype occurred many times. V gene TRBV11-2 combines with J gene TRBJ1-1; TRBD1 might be the D (5 bases). Germline CDR1 reads SGHAT; CDR2 reads FQNNGV. This CDR3 spans 14 amino acids. Between the trimmed V and J ends, which lost 5 bases and 3 bases, there was a span of 13 bases. The chain's CDR3 is CASSPRFRDTEAFF. The CDR3 DNA sequence: TGTGCCAGCAGCCCTCGTTTCAGGGACACTGAAGCTTTCTTT.

This clonotype was seen a handful of times. The CDR3: CASGFRAGRELNEQFF. DNA for the CDR3: TGTGCTAGTGGTTTCCGGGCGGGGCGGGAGTTAAATGAGCAGTTCTTC. The genes are TRBV12-5 and TRBJ2-1, with 7 positions matching TRBD2. Germline V gene lookup returns CDR1 LGHNT and CDR2 FRNRAP. The CDR3 is made up of 16 amino acids. V trimming: 3 bases; J trimming: 7 bases; junction bases outside the gene matches: 12.

V and J are TRBV2 and TRBJ2-5; TRBD1 aligns across 7 bases. The CDR3 contains 16 residues. The V and J ends lost 2 bases and 4 bases, in that order; junction bases with no gene match: 10. Germline CDR1 reads SNHLY; CDR2 reads FYNNEI. This CDR3 reads CASSELSGGSGETQYF. DNA for the CDR3: TGTGCCAGCAGTGAATTATCAGGGGGTTCTGGAGAGACCCAGTACTTC.

The chain joins TRBV28 to TRBJ2-7; perhaps TRBD1 as D (6 bases). The CDR3 extends over 13 amino acids. Trimming cost V 6 bases and J 5 bases, with 14 bases left between them. CDR1 MDHEN and CDR2 SYDVKM come from the germline V gene. The CDR3 DNA follows: TGTGCCAGCAGCAACAGGGTTCGGGACGAGCAGTACTTC. This encodes CASSNRVRDEQYF.

This clonotype is a singleton in its sample. This may arise from a read error, as a much more abundant clone is one base away. This chain joins TRBV2 and TRBJ2-1; 8 bases fit TRBD2. This CDR3 is built from 13 residues. The germline CDR1 and CDR2 sequences are SNHLY and FYNNEI. Trimming at V came to 0 bases and at J to 10 bases, leaving 2 bases not matched to a gene. The CDR3 loop is CASSEARGDEQFF. The CDR3 DNA reads TGTGCCAGCAGTGAAGCGCGGGGGGACGAGCAGTTCTTC.

The CDR3 sequence: CSAPTGETYGYTF. The CDR3 DNA reads as TGCAGTGCTCCGACAGGGGAGACCTATGGCTACACCTTC. The chain has TRBV20-1 and TRBJ1-2; TRBD1 matches 8 bases. The CDR3 has 13 amino acids. Unmatched junction bases numbered 6, after V lost 5 bases and J lost 4 bases. Germline assignment: CDR1 DFQATT and CDR2 SNEGSKA (reference sequence).

This clonotype has at least ten counts. The V call is TRBV4-1, the J call TRBJ2-1; D is possibly TRBD1 (6 bases). Trimming left V 1 base short and J 1 base short, with 8 bases between. The CDR3 runs 15 residues. Looked up from germline, CDR1 is MGHRA and CDR2 is YSYEKL. The CDR3 here is CASSQGDTSYNEQFF. The CDR3 bases are TGCGCCAGCAGCCAAGGGGACACTTCCTACAATGAGCAGTTCTTC.

The rearrangement links TRBV6-2 or TRBV6-3 to TRBJ2-7; tentatively, D is TRBD1 (6 bases). V shed 2 bases and J shed 0 bases, with 8 bases lying between them. The CDR3 has 14 amino acids. Germline assignment: CDR1 MNHEY and CDR2 SVGEGT. The CDR3 region has the DNA TGTGCCAGCAGTTACGGGACATCCTCCTACGAGCAGTACTTC. Translation: CASSYGTSSYEQYF.

This clonotype was counted a few times. V and J are TRBV5-8 and TRBJ2-1; 14 bases align to TRBD2. CDR1 is SGHTS, CDR2 YDEGEE, per germline. The J segment lost 10 bases and the V segment lost 4 bases, leaving 7 bases of the junction unmatched. The CDR3 sequence is 15 residues long. In DNA, the CDR3 is TGTGCCAGCAGCCCGACTAGCGGGAGGGCTAAGGAGCAGTTCTTC. Its translation is CASSPTSGRAKEQFF.

At least ten counts were recorded for this clonotype. The chain has TRBV6-2 or TRBV6-3 and TRBJ2-1; maybe TRBD2 (6 bases). The germline V and J ends were trimmed by 8 bases and 8 bases, with 16 bases remaining between them. The CDR3 totals 13 residues. The germline CDR1 and CDR2 sequences are MNHEY and SVGEGT. The CDR3 here is CASSYGSADEQFF. The DNA of the CDR3 is TGTGCCAGCTCATACGGGAGCGCGGATGAGCAGTTCTTC.

This clonotype came up many times. The V gene is TRBV12-3 or TRBV12-4, the J gene TRBJ2-1; D perhaps matches TRBD1 (6 bases). With 4 bases removed from V and 2 bases from J, the gap between germline ends came to 18 bases. CDR3 length: 17 amino acids. As DNA, the CDR3 is TGTGCCAGCAGTTCCCCGGGTACAGGGTACACCTACAATGAGCAGTTCTTC. Its protein is CASSSPGTGYTYNEQFF.

This clonotype has more than one count but fewer than ten. V gene TRBV6-6 combines with J gene TRBJ2-7; 9 bases are a match to TRBD2. The V and J ends lost 2 bases and 6 bases, in that order; junction bases with no gene match: 5. The CDR3 runs 14 residues. CDR1 and CDR2 (germline): MNHNY, SVGAGI (reference sequence). CDR3 amino acids: CASSYASGMREQYF. CDR3 sequence (DNA): TGTGCCAGCAGTTACGCTAGCGGGATGCGCGAGCAGTACTTC.

The chain recombines TRBV9 with TRBJ1-3; D not certain. The CDR3 loop spans 16 amino acids. Germline V gives CDR1 SGDLS, CDR2 YYNGEE. V was shortened by 0 bases and J by 1 base, with 11 bases between the two germline ends. The DNA of the CDR3 is TGTGCCAGCAGCGTAGCTGTGGAGCAGTCTGGAAACACCATATATTTT. Its translation: CASSVAVEQSGNTIYF.

This clonotype was seen ten or more times. The V gene is TRBV2, the J gene TRBJ1-2; 9 nucleotides agree with TRBD1. The V gene end was trimmed by 4 bases and the J gene end by 2 bases; junction bases not matched to a gene: 8. Germline CDR1 and CDR2: SNHLY and FYNNEI. The CDR3 is made up of 16 amino acids. The CDR3 bases are TGTGCCAGCAGTGCCGGGACAGGGATAGGCAACTATGGCTACACCTTC. This codes for CASSAGTGIGNYGYTF.

This clonotype has more than one count but fewer than ten. The V call is TRBV6-1, the J call TRBJ1-5; D gene ambiguous. The CDR3 is 14 amino acids. The V gene lost 7 bases and the J gene lost 5 bases, with 15 bases spanning the gap. Germline loops: CDR1 MNHNS, CDR2 SASEGT. CDR3 sequence (DNA): TGTGCCAGCAAAGGACCGGCATCTCATCAGCCCCAGCATTTT. Amino acid sequence: CASKGPASHQPQHF.

This clonotype was observed many times. This rearrangement joins TRBV28 to TRBJ2-3; 8 nucleotides match TRBD2. CDR1 and CDR2 (germline): MDHEN, SYDVKM. CDR3 length: 14 amino acids. With 6 bases clipped from V and 4 bases from J, the junction kept 6 bases outside the gene matches. DNA for the CDR3: TGTGCCAGCAGGAGCGGGAGTTTGTCAGATACGCAGTATTTT. It is translated as CASRSGSLSDTQYF.

V usage is TRBV30 and J usage is TRBJ2-2; D unresolved. The germline V and J ends were trimmed by 1 base and 0 bases, with 12 bases remaining between them. The CDR3 length is 16 residues. In germline, CDR1 is GTSNPN, CDR2 SVGIG (reference sequence). The CDR3 nucleotides are TGTGCCTGGAGTGAATACAGCCCGCCGAACACCGGGGAGCTGTTTTTT. Protein sequence: CAWSEYSPPNTGELFF.

This clonotype has ten or more counts. The gene calls are TRBV20-1 and TRBJ2-7; 8 bases match TRBD2. Trimming took 8 bases from V and 5 from J; bases not matched to a gene: 17. Germline V CDR1 and CDR2: DFQATT, SNEGSKA (reference sequence). The CDR3 covers 15 residues. The CDR3 nucleotides read TGCAGTTCCAGGGTTAGAAGCGGGAGTTGGAACGAGCAGTACTTC. Protein sequence: CSSRVRSGSWNEQYF.

This clonotype was recorded at least ten times. The chain is built from TRBV12-3 or TRBV12-4 and TRBJ1-6; 11 bases line up with TRBD1. Germline trimming cut 5 bases from V and 10 bases from J; bases unmatched to any gene: 4. This CDR3 region has 14 residues. CDR3 loop: CASSTDRGRSPLHF. The CDR3 nucleotides read TGTGCCAGCAGTACGGACAGGGGGCGGTCACCCCTCCACTTT.